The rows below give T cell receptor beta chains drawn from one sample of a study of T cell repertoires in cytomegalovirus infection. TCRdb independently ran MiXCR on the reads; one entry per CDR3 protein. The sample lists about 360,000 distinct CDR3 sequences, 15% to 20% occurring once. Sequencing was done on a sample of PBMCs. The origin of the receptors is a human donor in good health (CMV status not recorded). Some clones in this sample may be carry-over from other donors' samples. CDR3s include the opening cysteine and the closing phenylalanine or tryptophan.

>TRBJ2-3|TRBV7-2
CASSYPAGADTQYF
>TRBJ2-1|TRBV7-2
CASSLRGGGEQFF
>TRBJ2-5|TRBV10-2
CASRALAGEETQYF
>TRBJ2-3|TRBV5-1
CASSLSESTDTQYF
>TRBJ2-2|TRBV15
CATSRDGATGELFF
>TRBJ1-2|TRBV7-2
CASSPRDRSYGYTF
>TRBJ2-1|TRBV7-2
CASSLVGDLYNEQFF
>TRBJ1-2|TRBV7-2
CASSLDHGGSYGYTF
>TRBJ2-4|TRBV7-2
CASSFSVDKNIQYF
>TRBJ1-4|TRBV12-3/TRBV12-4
CASSFRTLNEKLFF
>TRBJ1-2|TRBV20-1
CSAWSTNYGYTF
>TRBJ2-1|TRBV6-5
CASSYSGLWNSNEQFF
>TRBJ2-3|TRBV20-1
CSVTPTQGGKDTQYF
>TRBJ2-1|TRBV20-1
CSARTSGMIEQFF
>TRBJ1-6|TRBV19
CASSMEQTPYSPLHF
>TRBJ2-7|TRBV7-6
CASSLGGSGGSYEQYF
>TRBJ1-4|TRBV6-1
CASSTVRAASTNEKLFF
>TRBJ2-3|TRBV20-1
CSAPSESTDTQYF
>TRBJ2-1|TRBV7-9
CASRYLRESDNEQFF
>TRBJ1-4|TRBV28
CASSFKDRFEKLFF
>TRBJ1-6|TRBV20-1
CSAGLGSLHF
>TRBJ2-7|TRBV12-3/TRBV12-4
CASSLIGATTYEQYF
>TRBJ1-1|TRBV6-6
CASPKGLGNTEAFF
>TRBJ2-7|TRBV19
CASSSLAGGGYEQYF
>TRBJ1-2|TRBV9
CASSAGQGPYGYTF
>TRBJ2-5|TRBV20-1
CSARDWTDQETQYF
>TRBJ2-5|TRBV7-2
CASSPVVWSSGGETQYF
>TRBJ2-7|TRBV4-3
CASSQAHGAAEQYF
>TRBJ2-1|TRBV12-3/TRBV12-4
CASSRQGGKGNEQFF
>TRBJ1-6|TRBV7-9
CASSLQSHRHLHF
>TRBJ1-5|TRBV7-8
CASSVQAGNQPQHF
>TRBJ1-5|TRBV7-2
CASSLAGISNQPQHF
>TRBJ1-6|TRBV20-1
CSANRRLGNSPLHF
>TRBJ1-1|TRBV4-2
CASSQDSGQDPTEAFF
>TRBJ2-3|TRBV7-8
CASSLVAGVSTDTQYF
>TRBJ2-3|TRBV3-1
CASSQVGSPGADTQYF
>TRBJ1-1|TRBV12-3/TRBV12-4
CASSLPQGNTEAFF
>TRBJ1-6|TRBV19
CASGTGGNNSPLHF